A single TCR beta chain is shown here with its context. The data are from a study of T cells in Graves' hyperthyroidism and ophthalmopathy. This CDR3 is built from 15 residues. The V gene end was trimmed by 5 bases and the J gene end by 7 bases; junction bases not matched to a gene: 6. The investigators amplified TCR beta CDR3 regions from RNA transcripts. The TCR CDR3 first-round RT-PCR relied on the HTBI primer set. TCRdb independently ran MiXCR on the multiplex PCR reads; one entry per CDR3 protein. Among hundreds of thousands of distinct CDR3 sequences, around 15% were seen once, and the ten largest hold around 14%.

The chain recombines TRBV12-3 or TRBV12-4 with TRBJ2-1; TRBD2 matches at 12 bases. The specimen was blood. The clonotype comes from a man aged 18-30 years with Graves' ophthalmopathy. In nucleotides, the CDR3 is TGTGCCAGCAGTGACCGACTAGCGGGGGTGAATGAGCAGTTCTTC. Its translation is CASSDRLAGVNEQFF.